The source of this T cell receptor (beta chain) is a study of cytomegalovirus exposure and HLA in healthy donors. Whole-study context: A preliminary data release comprised 80 million or so unique TCRs obtained from HLA-typed donors.

Comment on this clone: Other DNA sequences from this sample encode an identical CDR3 as well.

Amplification used 60 Vbeta primers and 13 Jbeta primers. The protocol was immunoSEQ multiplex PCR, while the TCRdb copy is restricted to in-frame clones and leaves out a portion. Recorded for this sample: roughly 76,000 clones. Germline CDR1 GTSNPN, CDR2 SVGIG (reference sequence). The ends were cut back, 4 bases at V and 7 bases at J, with 13 bases in the middle. CDR3 size: 12 residues. Sequenced input: PBMCs. The V and J genes are TRBV30 and TRBJ1-1, with D possibly matching TRBD1 (6 bases). The TCR comes from a female donor in good health and CMV-seropositive. The CDR3 region is CAWTPGEFEAFF. CDR3 DNA: TGTGCCTGGACACCAGGGGAGTTTGAAGCTTTCTTT.